A selection of T cell receptor beta chains follows, all from one sample in a study of PD-L1 blockade in urothelial cancer. The method was immunoSEQ multiplex PCR; TCRdb's version includes in-frame clones alone and lacks a portion of them. The profile covers approximately 90,000 clones, with 84% appearing a single time and more than 2% taken by the ten largest. The material sequenced was PBMCs, taken around atezolizumab (anti-PD-L1) treatment. Receptors originate from a man aged 55 to 70 with urothelial cancer. CDR3s leave out the opening cysteine and the closing phenylalanine or tryptophan.

TRBJ2-7	TRBV11-2	ASSLEGTGLYEQY
TRBJ2-7	TRBV14	ASSPGLAGYEQY
TRBJ2-7	TRBV11-2	ASSLGGTGGSHEQY
TRBJ2-1	TRBV7-2	ASSLGPLASGYNEQF
TRBJ1-2	TRBV19	ASSYQGDYGYT
TRBJ1-5	TRBV19	ASLTVGSSNQPQH
TRBJ1-1	TRBV18	ASSPSIEGAGAEAF
TRBJ2-2	TRBV19	ASSIGQINTGELF
TRBJ2-5	TRBV7-9	ASSPNHTSGGKTQY
TRBJ1-1	TRBV5-1	ASSLQGADTEAF
TRBJ2-5	TRBV12-2	ASRPPQEGETQY
TRBJ1-1	TRBV25-1	ASSKQGGAEAF
TRBJ2-7	TRBV25-1	ASSSPGQSSYEQY
TRBJ1-5	TRBV2	AAGSGDRNQPQH
TRBJ2-7	TRBV7-9	ASSPGLAVAYEQY
TRBJ1-2	TRBV6-1	ASSADGIRGNYGYT
TRBJ2-1	TRBV5-4	ASRPGAGGDRDEQF
TRBJ2-3	TRBV4-1	ASSPRGSGRPDTQY
TRBJ1-2	TRBV9	ASSVEGQPIYGYT
TRBJ1-5	TRBV19	ASSRTGTANQPQH
TRBJ2-7	TRBV19	ASSPSRGYEQY
TRBJ1-2	TRBV7-3	ASSYHHRDRWYGYT
TRBJ1-2	TRBV6-5	ASRSQGTNGYT
TRBJ1-5	TRBV10-3	ATGADRAQSQPQH
TRBJ2-5	TRBV6-5	ASSYSQTGAEY
TRBJ2-7	TRBV15	ATSRGDRATYEQY
TRBJ1-4	TRBV7-2	ASSPRPGTVHNEKLF
TRBJ1-1	TRBV5-1	ASSLAPQGMNTEAF
TRBJ2-2	TRBV12-5	ASGPGTSGWNTGELF
TRBJ1-2	TRBV9	ASSVGEGGARGYT
TRBJ2-3	TRBV7-9	ASRGLAGDTQY
TRBJ1-1	TRBV5-1	ASSLSGGRGTEAF
TRBJ2-5	TRBV5-6	ASSRGLAGVGETQY
TRBJ2-3	TRBV5-1	ASRETADRTDTQY
TRBJ1-1	TRBV4-2	ASSQDRGGTEAF
TRBJ1-2	TRBV19	ASSERENGYT
TRBJ1-1	TRBV6-5	ATVVGGAMNTEAF
TRBJ1-2	TRBV19	ASSMISTGNYGYT
TRBJ1-2	TRBV6-5	ASSSYQTGDYGYT
TRBJ2-1	TRBV7-2	ASSLAGGGANEQF
TRBJ1-6	TRBV30	AWSNPRSSYNSPLH
TRBJ1-3	TRBV23-1	ASSPFPGQGGENTIY
TRBJ2-7	TRBV5-1	ASSLETGDHHEQY
TRBJ1-4	TRBV19	ASRGAGTYEKLF
TRBJ2-7	TRBV12-5	ASGLKTGTGGAGEQY
TRBJ2-5	TRBV4-3	ASSQEGSGNGGETQY
TRBJ1-5	TRBV2	ASSEKLLGNQPQH
TRBJ1-4	TRBV5-4	ASSPGSSATNEKLF
TRBJ1-2	TRBV28	ASNLPGQGGHGYT
TRBJ2-3	TRBV9	ASSMQLAGVTDTQY
TRBJ2-2	TRBV9	ASSVERGGSFTGELF